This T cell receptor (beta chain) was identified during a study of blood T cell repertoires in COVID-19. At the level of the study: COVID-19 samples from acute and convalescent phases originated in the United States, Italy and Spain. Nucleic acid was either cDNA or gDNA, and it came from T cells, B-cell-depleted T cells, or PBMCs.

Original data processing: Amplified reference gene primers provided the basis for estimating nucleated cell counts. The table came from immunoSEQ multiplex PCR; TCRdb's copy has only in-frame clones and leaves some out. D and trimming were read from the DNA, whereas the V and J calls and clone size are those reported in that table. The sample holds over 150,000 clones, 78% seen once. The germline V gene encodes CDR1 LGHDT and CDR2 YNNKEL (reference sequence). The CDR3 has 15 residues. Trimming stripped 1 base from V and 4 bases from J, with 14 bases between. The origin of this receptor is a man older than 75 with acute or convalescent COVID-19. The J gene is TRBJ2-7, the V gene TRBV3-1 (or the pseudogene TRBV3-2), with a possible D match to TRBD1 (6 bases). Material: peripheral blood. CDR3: CASSQGINQGYEQYV. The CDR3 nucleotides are TGTGCCAGCAGCCAAGGAATAAACCAGGGGTACGAGCAGTACGTC.